This record looks at one T cell receptor beta chain sequence and its context. Its target is unknown. This CDR3 is built from 14 residues. The V gene end was trimmed by 6 bases and the J gene end by 2 bases; junction bases not matched to a gene: 5. The V gene's germline CDR1 is MNHNS and CDR2 SASEGT. Both 60 Vbeta primers and 13 Jbeta primers went into the PCR. Sequencing was performed with immunoSEQ multiplex PCR; in TCRdb, only in-frame clones are kept and a portion is missing. The table includes about 150,000 clones, 75% detected once. This sample is part of a study of cytomegalovirus exposure and HLA in healthy donors. Regarding the study as a whole: Rare TCR sequences predominated, though certain public TCRs were found in many donors.

Sequencing used PBMCs. This clonotype originated in a man aged 30 to 39 in good health and CMV-seronegative. V and J are TRBV6-1 and TRBJ2-7; TRBD1 aligns across 9 bases. CDR3 protein: CASRGWDRAYEQYF. CDR3 nucleotides: TGTGCCAGCAGGGGATGGGACAGGGCCTACGAGCAGTACTTC.